This TCR beta chain comes out of a study of T-cell memory formation after mild COVID-19. Per germline, CDR1 SGHVS and CDR2 FQNEAQ. Trimming shortened V by 5 bases and J by 4 bases, and 18 bases separated the two germline ends. The CDR3 is 16 amino acids. TCRdb re-called the 5' RACE reads through MiXCR, storing one row per CDR3 protein. The sample carries 180,000 or so distinct CDR3 sequences, approximately 10% recorded once. The study, taken as a whole, reports: There was a balanced CD4/CD8 profile in clones contracting day 15 to 85, and later expanders leaned CD4+.

As for this clonotype: The antigen remains undetermined.

This rearrangement joins TRBV7-8 to TRBJ1-5; D unclear. The TCR sequence derives from a man aged 18 to 30 who had mild COVID-19 (a few samples of this study predate the infection). Cell type and time point are not known. The sequenced sample consisted of PBMCs or a T cell subset sorted from them (not recorded which). CDR3 sequence reads: CASSPALSSENQPQHF. The CDR3 bases are TGTGCCAGCAGCCCCGCCCTCAGCAGCGAGAATCAGCCCCAGCATTTT.